These T cell receptor beta chains were read from a single sample in a study of blood T cell repertoires in COVID-19. Sequenced by immunoSEQ multiplex PCR; TCRdb stores in-frame clones only, minus some. The table includes under 300,000 clones, about four fifths detected once. The sequenced sample consisted of peripheral blood. These receptors came from an elderly woman with acute or convalescent COVID-19. CDR3s include the opening cysteine and the closing phenylalanine or tryptophan. A D gene is named only where the DNA matches it firmly. Clone size is given for some rows only: seen once, a few or many times, or a class if the clone is expanded.

clone size | J gene | D gene | V gene | CDR3 DNA | CDR3 protein
. | TRBJ1-4 | TRBD1 | TRBV19 | TGTGCCACTGCGGACGGCAACAACAGGGGGAAACTGTTTTTT | CATADGNNRGKLFF
. | TRBJ1-6 | . | TRBV6-6 | TGTGCCAGCAGGCGCAACGATTCACCCCTCCACTTT | CASRRNDSPLHF
. | TRBJ2-7 | . | TRBV5-1 | TGCGCCAGCAGCTTGGCACTCCGGAGCTCCTACGAGCAGTACTTC | CASSLALRSSYEQYF
. | TRBJ2-7 | . | TRBV7-8 | TGTGCCAGCAGCTCCCGTAGGGCGGGCGAGCAGTACTTC | CASSSRRAGEQYF
. | TRBJ2-7 | . | TRBV28 | TGTGCCAGCAGTTTTCGGGGGACCTACGAGCAGTACTTC | CASSFRGTYEQYF
. | TRBJ2-2 | . | TRBV27 | TGTGCCAGCAGTTTCTCCGCGAACACCGGGGAGCTGTTTTTT | CASSFSANTGELFF
few | TRBJ2-7 | . | TRBV18 | TGTGCCAGCTCACCAGACGAGGTTAGGGAGCAGTACTTC | CASSPDEVREQYF
. | TRBJ2-5 | TRBD2 | TRBV9 | TGTGCCAGCAGCCGGACTAGTTCTGGGGTTGAGGGGACCCAGTACTTC | CASSRTSSGVEGTQYF
once | TRBJ1-4 | TRBD1 | TRBV5-1 | TGCGCCAGCAGCCGGACAGGGAAAGCTAATGAAAAACTGTTTTTT | CASSRTGKANEKLFF
. | TRBJ1-5 | TRBD1 | TRBV2 | TGTGCCAGCAGTCTAGAGGACAGGACAGGCCAGCCCCAGCATTTT | CASSLEDRTGQPQHF
. | TRBJ1-2 | . | TRBV5-6 | TGTGCCAGCAGCTTCCTCCAGGGAATCGCTAACTATGGCTACACCTTC | CASSFLQGIANYGYTF
. | TRBJ2-7 | . | TRBV2 | TGTGCCAGCAGTGTAGGGGTCCACGAGCAGTACTTC | CASSVGVHEQYF
. | TRBJ2-3 | . | TRBV5-1 | TGCGCCAGCAGCTTGGTAGGGGGGGCAACAGATACGCAGTATTTT | CASSLVGGATDTQYF
. | TRBJ1-1 | . | TRBV5-1 | TGCGCCAGCAGCTTGGGGCAGGGGAACATGAACACTGAAGCTTTCTTT | CASSLGQGNMNTEAFF
. | TRBJ1-2 | . | TRBV6-5 | TGTGCCAGCAAACCCCCCGGGGGTAACTATGGCTACACCTTC | CASKPPGGNYGYTF
. | TRBJ2-1 | TRBD1 | TRBV7-2 | TGTGCCAGCAGCTCCTGGACAGGGAACAATGAGCAGTTCTTC | CASSSWTGNNEQFF
. | TRBJ1-2 | . | TRBV25-1 | TGTGCCAGCAGTGTTGGAGGAAAGGGCTACACCTTC | CASSVGGKGYTF
. | TRBJ2-3 | TRBD2 | TRBV2 | TGTGCCAGCCGCGCTAGCGGCCAAAGCACAGATACGCAGTATTTT | CASRASGQSTDTQYF
. | TRBJ2-5 | . | TRBV30 | TGTGCCTGGAGTGTACGGGGGCAAGAGACCCAGTACTTC | CAWSVRGQETQYF
. | TRBJ1-6 | . | TRBV5-1 | TGCGCCAGCAGCTTGGTGTCAGGGGATTCACCCCTCCACTTT | CASSLVSGDSPLHF
. | TRBJ1-3 | . | TRBV19 | TGTGCCAGTAGTATCGGAGTCGGGGGTTCTGGAAACACCATATATTTT | CASSIGVGGSGNTIYF
. | TRBJ2-5 | . | TRBV28 | TGTGCCAGCAGTTTCCCAGGGTGGGGGACCCAGTACTTC | CASSFPGWGTQYF
. | TRBJ2-7 | . | TRBV30 | TGTGCCTGGAGTCCTCACAGGGTTCTATACGAGCAGTACTTC | CAWSPHRVLYEQYF
. | TRBJ1-3 | . | TRBV3-1/TRBV3-2 | TGTGCCAGCAGCCAAGATCCGGTTGCTGGAAACACCATATATTTT | CASSQDPVAGNTIYF
. | TRBJ1-5 | TRBD1 | TRBV28 | TGTGCCAGCAGTCCGGAGGCAGGGGGCTATGTCAGTGGCAATCAGCCCCAGCATTTT | CASSPEAGGYVSGNQPQHF
few | TRBJ1-1 | . | TRBV3-1/TRBV3-2 | TGTGCCAGCAGCCAAGGGACCCCCGAGGGAGCTTTCTTT | CASSQGTPEGAFF
. | TRBJ2-1 | TRBD1 | TRBV4-1 | TGCGCCAGCAGCCAAGGGCCGGGACAGTACAATGAGCAGTTCTTC | CASSQGPGQYNEQFF
once | TRBJ2-5 | . | TRBV15 | TGTGCCACCAGCAGATCCCCTGGGGCTCAAGAGACCCAGTACTTC | CATSRSPGAQETQYF
. | TRBJ1-1 | TRBD1 | TRBV6-6 | TGTGCCAGCACTCTGACAGGGTACACTGAAGCTTTCTTT | CASTLTGYTEAFF
. | TRBJ1-6 | TRBD1 | TRBV28 | TGTGCCAGCAGTTTACGTACAGGGGGAGGTAATTCACCCCTCCACTTT | CASSLRTGGGNSPLHF
. | TRBJ2-3 | TRBD1 | TRBV2 | TGTGCCAGCAGGACCGGGACAGGCACAGATACGCAGTATTTT | CASRTGTGTDTQYF
. | TRBJ2-5 | TRBD2 | TRBV11-1 | TGTGCCAGCAGCCGCGGACTAGCGGAAGAGACCCAGTACTTC | CASSRGLAEETQYF
. | TRBJ1-5 | . | TRBV6-5 | TGTGCCAGCAGCTTAATAGGTACACTAAATCAGCCCCAGCATTTT | CASSLIGTLNQPQHF
. | TRBJ1-2 | . | TRBV18 | TGTGCCAGCTCACCGGAGGGTCCTAACTATGGCTACACCTTC | CASSPEGPNYGYTF
. | TRBJ1-1 | . | TRBV12-3/TRBV12-4 | TGTGCCAGCTGGGGGGGGAACACTGAAGCTTTCTTT | CASWGGNTEAFF
. | TRBJ1-4 | TRBD1 | TRBV13 | TGTGCCAGCAGACACAGGGGGGCGGGTGAAAAACTGTTTTTT | CASRHRGAGEKLFF
. | TRBJ2-1 | TRBD1 | TRBV5-1 | TGCGCCAGCGGGCCACTTTCGGGACAGGGGGCGTATGAGCAGTTCTTC | CASGPLSGQGAYEQFF
. | TRBJ2-7 | TRBD1 | TRBV5-5 | TGTGCCAGCAGCTCGGGGACAGCGCAGTACTTC | CASSSGTAQYF
. | TRBJ2-2 | TRBD2 | TRBV3-1/TRBV3-2 | TGTGCCAGCAGATCGCTAGCGGGGGCGAACACCGGGGAGCTGTTTTTT | CASRSLAGANTGELFF
. | TRBJ1-5 | . | TRBV2 | TGTGCCAGCAGTCCTGGAGGGAAGGGTCAGCCCCAGCATTTT | CASSPGGKGQPQHF
once | TRBJ2-2 | TRBD1 | TRBV7-6 | TGTGCCAGCAGCCAGGGACAGGCGAACACCGGGGAGCTGTTTTTT | CASSQGQANTGELFF
. | TRBJ1-6 | TRBD1 | TRBV10-3 | TGTGCCATCACCCGGGACAGCAATTCACCCCTCCACTTT | CAITRDSNSPLHF
. | TRBJ1-2 | . | TRBV5-1 | TGCGCCAGCAGCGAGGAGGGAGTCGGCGGCTATGGCTACACCTTC | CASSEEGVGGYGYTF
. | TRBJ1-5 | . | TRBV2 | TGTGCCAGCAGTGAAGGAAGGGGTGGGGGCAATCAGCCCCAGCATTTT | CASSEGRGGGNQPQHF